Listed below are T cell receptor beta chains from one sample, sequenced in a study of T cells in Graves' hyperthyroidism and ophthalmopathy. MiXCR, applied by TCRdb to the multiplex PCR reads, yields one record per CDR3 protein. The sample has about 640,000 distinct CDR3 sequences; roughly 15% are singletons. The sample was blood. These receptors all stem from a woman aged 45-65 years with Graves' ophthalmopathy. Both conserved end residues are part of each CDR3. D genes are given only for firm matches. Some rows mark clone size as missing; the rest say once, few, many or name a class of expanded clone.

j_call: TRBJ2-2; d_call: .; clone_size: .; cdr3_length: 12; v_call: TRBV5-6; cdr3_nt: TGTGCCAGCAGCTTGACACTGGGGGAGCTGTTTTTT; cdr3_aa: CASSLTLGELFF
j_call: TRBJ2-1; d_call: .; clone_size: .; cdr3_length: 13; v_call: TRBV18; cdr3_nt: TGTGCCAGCTCACGACAGGCGATTAATGAGCAGTTCTTC; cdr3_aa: CASSRQAINEQFF
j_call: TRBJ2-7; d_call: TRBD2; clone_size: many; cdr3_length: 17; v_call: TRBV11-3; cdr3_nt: TGTGCCAGCAGCATCCGGACTAGCGCGTCGGAAATCTACGAGCAGTACTTC; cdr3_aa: CASSIRTSASEIYEQYF
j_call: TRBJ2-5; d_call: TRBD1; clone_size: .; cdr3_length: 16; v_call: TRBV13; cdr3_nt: TGTGCCAGCAGCTTAGTAGGGGGCCTGTACCAAGAGACCCAGTACTTC; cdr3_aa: CASSLVGGLYQETQYF
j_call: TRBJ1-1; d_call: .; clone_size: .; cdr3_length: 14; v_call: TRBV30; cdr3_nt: TGTGCCTGGAGTAATCTACGCGGGATCACTGAAGCTTTCTTT; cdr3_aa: CAWSNLRGITEAFF
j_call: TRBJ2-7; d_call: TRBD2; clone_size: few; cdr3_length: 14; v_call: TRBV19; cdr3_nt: TGTGCCAGTAGTATTTTAGCGGGAGGGCGGGAGCAGTACTTC; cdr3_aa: CASSILAGGREQYF
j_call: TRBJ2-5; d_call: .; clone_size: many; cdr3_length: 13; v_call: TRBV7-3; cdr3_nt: TGTGCCAGCAGGAGGGCCGGGGAGGAGACCCAGTACTTC; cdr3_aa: CASRRAGEETQYF
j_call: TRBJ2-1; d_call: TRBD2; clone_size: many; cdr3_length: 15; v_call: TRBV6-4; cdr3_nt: TGTGCCAGCAGTATGACTAGCGGGGACTACAATGAGCAGTTCTTC; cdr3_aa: CASSMTSGDYNEQFF
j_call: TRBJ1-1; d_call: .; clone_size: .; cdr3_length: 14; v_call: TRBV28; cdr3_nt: TGTGCCAGCAGTTTGATCGGTTGGGACACTGAAGCTTTCTTT; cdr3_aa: CASSLIGWDTEAFF
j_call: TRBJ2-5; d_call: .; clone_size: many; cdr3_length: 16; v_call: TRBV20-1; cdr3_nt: TGCAGTGCTAGCCACGGGTATAGGGCGCGGGGAGAGACCCAGTACTTC; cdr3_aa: CSASHGYRARGETQYF
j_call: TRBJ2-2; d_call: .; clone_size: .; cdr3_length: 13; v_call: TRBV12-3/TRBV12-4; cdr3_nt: TGTGCCAGCAGTTCCTTCCCCACCGGGGAGCTGTTTTTT; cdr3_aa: CASSSFPTGELFF
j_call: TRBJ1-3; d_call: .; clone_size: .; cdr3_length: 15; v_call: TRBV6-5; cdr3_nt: TGTGCCAGCAGTTACGGGACGGACTCTGGAAACACCATATATTTT; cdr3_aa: CASSYGTDSGNTIYF
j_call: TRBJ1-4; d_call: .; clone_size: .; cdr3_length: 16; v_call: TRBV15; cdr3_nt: TGTGCCACCAGCAGAGAGCGCCCACAGCTTAATGAAAAACTGTTTTTT; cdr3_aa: CATSRERPQLNEKLFF
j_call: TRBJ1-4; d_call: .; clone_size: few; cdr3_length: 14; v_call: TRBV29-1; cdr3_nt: TGCAGCGCCGAGGGGCGGGGGAGTAATGAAAAACTGTTTTTT; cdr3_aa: CSAEGRGSNEKLFF
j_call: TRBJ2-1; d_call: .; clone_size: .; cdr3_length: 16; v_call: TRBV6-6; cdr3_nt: TGTGCCAGCAGTTACTATTTCCCTAGTAGATCCGATGAGCAGTTCTTC; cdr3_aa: CASSYYFPSRSDEQFF
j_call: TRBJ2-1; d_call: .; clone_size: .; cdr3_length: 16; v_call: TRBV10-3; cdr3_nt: TGTGCCATCAGCACGGGACAAACCGGGACCTACAATGAGCAGTTCTTC; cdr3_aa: CAISTGQTGTYNEQFF
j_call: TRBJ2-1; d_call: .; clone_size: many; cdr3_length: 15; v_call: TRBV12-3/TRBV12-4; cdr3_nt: TGTGCCAGCAGTGCCATGGCGGTCTCCTACAATGAGCAGTTCTTC; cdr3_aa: CASSAMAVSYNEQFF
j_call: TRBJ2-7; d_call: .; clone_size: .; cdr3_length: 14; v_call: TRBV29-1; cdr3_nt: TGCAGCGTTGAAATTCCCGATAGCTCCTACGAGCAGTACTTC; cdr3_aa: CSVEIPDSSYEQYF
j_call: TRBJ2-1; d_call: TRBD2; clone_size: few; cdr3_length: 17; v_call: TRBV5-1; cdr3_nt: TGCGCCAGCAGCTCATGGACCGTAGGGACGGCGGGGGGTGAGCAGTTCTTC; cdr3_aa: CASSSWTVGTAGGEQFF
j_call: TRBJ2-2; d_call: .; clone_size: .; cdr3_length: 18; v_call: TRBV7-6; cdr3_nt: TGTGCCAGCAGCTTAGGCTCTGCAGGGGTTCCGAACACCGGGGAGCTGTTTTTT; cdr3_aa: CASSLGSAGVPNTGELFF
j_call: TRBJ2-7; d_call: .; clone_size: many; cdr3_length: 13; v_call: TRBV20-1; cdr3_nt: TGCAGTGCTGAAATACAGGTTTCCTTCGAGCAGTACTTC; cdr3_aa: CSAEIQVSFEQYF
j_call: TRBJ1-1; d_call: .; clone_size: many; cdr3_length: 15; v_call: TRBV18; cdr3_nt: TGTGCCAGCTCACCACAAAGGACAGAGAACACTGAAGCTTTCTTT; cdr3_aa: CASSPQRTENTEAFF
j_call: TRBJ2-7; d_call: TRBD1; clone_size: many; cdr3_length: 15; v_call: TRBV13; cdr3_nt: TGTGCCAGCAGCTTAGGGGACAGGGACCTCTACGAGCAGTACTTC; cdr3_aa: CASSLGDRDLYEQYF
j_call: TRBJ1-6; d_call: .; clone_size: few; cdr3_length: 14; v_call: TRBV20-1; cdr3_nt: TGCAGTGCTAGTCGTCCAGACAGCAATTCACCCCTCCACTTT; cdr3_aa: CSASRPDSNSPLHF
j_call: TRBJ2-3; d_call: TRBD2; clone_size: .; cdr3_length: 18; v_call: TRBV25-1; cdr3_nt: TGTGCCAGCAGTGAGTTGAACCGCCTAGCGGGAGCCGGGGATACGCAGTATTTT; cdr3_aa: CASSELNRLAGAGDTQYF
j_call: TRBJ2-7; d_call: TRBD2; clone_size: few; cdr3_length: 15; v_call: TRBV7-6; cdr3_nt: TGTGCCAGCAGCACTTCAAGCGGGGTCTCCTACGAGCAGTACTTC; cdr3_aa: CASSTSSGVSYEQYF
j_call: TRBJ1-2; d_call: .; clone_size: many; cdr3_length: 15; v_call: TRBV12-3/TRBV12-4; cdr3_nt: TGTGCCAGCAGCATTAAAAGGGGTTTTGGCTATGGCTACACCTTC; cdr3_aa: CASSIKRGFGYGYTF
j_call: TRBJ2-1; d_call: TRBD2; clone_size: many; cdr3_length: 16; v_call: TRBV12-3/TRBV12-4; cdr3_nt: TGTGCCAGCACCGGACCCGGGACTAGCGGGGGGGGGGAGCAGTTCTTC; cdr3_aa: CASTGPGTSGGGEQFF
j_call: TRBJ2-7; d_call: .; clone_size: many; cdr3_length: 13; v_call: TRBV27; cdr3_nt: TGTGCCAGTAAGTACCAAGGGACCTACGAGCAGTACTTC; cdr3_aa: CASKYQGTYEQYF
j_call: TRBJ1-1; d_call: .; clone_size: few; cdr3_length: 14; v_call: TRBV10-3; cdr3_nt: TGTGCCATCAGTGAGACCCGGGGGCGGGATGAAGCTTTCTTT; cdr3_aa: CAISETRGRDEAFF
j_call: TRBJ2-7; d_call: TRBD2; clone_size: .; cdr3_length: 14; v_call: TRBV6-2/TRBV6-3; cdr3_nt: TGTGCCAGCAGTTTCCAGCGGGAGTTGTACGAGCAGTACTTC; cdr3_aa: CASSFQRELYEQYF
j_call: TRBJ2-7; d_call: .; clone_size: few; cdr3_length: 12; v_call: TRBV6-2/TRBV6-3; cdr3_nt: TGTGCCAGCAGCCCGGATGTGATCGAGCAGTACTTC; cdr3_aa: CASSPDVIEQYF
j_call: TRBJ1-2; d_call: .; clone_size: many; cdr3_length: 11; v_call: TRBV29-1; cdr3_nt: TGCAGCGGCAATGTGGCTCATGGCTACACCTTC; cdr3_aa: CSGNVAHGYTF
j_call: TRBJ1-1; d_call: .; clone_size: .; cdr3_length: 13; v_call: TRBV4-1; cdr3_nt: TGCGCCAGCAGCCAAGAGGGGCGGGCCGAAGCTTTCTTT; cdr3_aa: CASSQEGRAEAFF
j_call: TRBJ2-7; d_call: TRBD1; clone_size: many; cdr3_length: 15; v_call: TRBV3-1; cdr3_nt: TGTGCCAGCAGCCAATCGACAGGGGTTAGCTACGAGCAGTACTTC; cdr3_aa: CASSQSTGVSYEQYF
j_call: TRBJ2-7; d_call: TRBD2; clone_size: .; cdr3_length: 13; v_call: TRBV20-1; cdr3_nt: TGCAGTGCGAGGGACTACCATACCTACGAGCAGTACTTC; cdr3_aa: CSARDYHTYEQYF
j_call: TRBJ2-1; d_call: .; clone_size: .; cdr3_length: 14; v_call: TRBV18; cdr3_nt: TGTGCCAGCTCACCATCCCTTGCTAGTAATGAGCAGTTCTTC; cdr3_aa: CASSPSLASNEQFF
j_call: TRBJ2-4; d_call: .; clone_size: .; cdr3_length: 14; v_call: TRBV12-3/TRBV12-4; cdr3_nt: TGTGCCAGCAGTTTAATAGGGCAGAAAAACATTCAGTACTTC; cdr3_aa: CASSLIGQKNIQYF